This TCR beta chain was recovered during a study of blood T cell repertoires in COVID-19. Study-level information: Material from acute and convalescent COVID-19 was sourced from the United States, Italy and Spain. Sources were T cells, B-cell-depleted T cells, or PBMCs; the material itself was cDNA or gDNA.

The data were produced by immunoSEQ multiplex PCR, yet TCRdb's version contains in-frame clones alone and is incomplete. The sample lists nearly 300,000 clones, about 91% occurring once. CDR3 length: 15 amino acids. V shed 2 bases, J shed 7 bases, and the junction held 10 bases outside the gene matches. The germline V gene encodes CDR1 MNHNY and CDR2 SVGAGI (reference sequence). The chain uses TRBV6-6 and TRBJ2-7; TRBD1 matches 8 bases. This TCR derives from a woman aged 30 to 39 who had recovered from COVID-19. The sequenced material came from peripheral blood. The CDR3 DNA follows: TGTGCCAGCAGTTACCGTGGGACAGGCGCTTGGGAGCAGTACTTC. This encodes CASSYRGTGAWEQYF.